This is a list of T cell receptor beta chains from one sample in a study of T cell repertoires in cytomegalovirus infection. In TCRdb, the reads were re-called with MiXCR into one record per CDR3 protein. The sample holds 200,000 to 250,000 distinct CDR3 sequences, around 40% seen once. These TCRs' antigens remain unknown. Source: CD8+ T cells from cultured PBMCs, taken from culture after CMV antigen stimulation. The receptors come from a human donor in good health (CMV status not recorded). Some clones in this sample may be carry-over from other donors' samples. The CDR3 runs from the conserved cysteine through the conserved F or W. D genes are given only for firm matches. Not every row has a clone size; where given, it reads once, few, many or a size class.

cdr3_nt: TGTGCCAGCAGCTTAACAGGGGGCCAGCCCCAGCATTTT; cdr3_aa: CASSLTGGQPQHF; clone_size: .; j_call: TRBJ1-5; v_call: TRBV7-2; d_call: TRBD1
cdr3_nt: TGTGCCAGCAGCTTAGGACTAGCGGGAGGGCCGGCGGAGCAGTTCTTC; cdr3_aa: CASSLGLAGGPAEQFF; clone_size: .; j_call: TRBJ2-1; v_call: TRBV7-8; d_call: TRBD2
cdr3_nt: TGTGCCAGCAGGGGGACAGGGGGTGCAGATACGCAGTATTTT; cdr3_aa: CASRGTGGADTQYF; clone_size: many; j_call: TRBJ2-3; v_call: TRBV12-3/TRBV12-4; d_call: TRBD1
cdr3_nt: TGTGCCAGCAGCTTAGGTGAGGTGGGCTACGAGCAGTACTTC; cdr3_aa: CASSLGEVGYEQYF; clone_size: many; j_call: TRBJ2-7; v_call: TRBV7-2; d_call: .
cdr3_nt: TGTGCCAGCAGCCCGGCGACTACGATGGAGCAGTACTTC; cdr3_aa: CASSPATTMEQYF; clone_size: few; j_call: TRBJ2-7; v_call: TRBV7-9; d_call: .
cdr3_nt: TGTGCCAGCAGCAAGACAGGCCTCGCTAACTACGAGCAGTACTTC; cdr3_aa: CASSKTGLANYEQYF; clone_size: many; j_call: TRBJ2-7; v_call: TRBV6-1; d_call: .
cdr3_nt: TGTGCCAGAAATGACAGCCTCCCCCCCTGGGGAGGCTACACCTTC; cdr3_aa: CARNDSLPPWGGYTF; clone_size: .; j_call: TRBJ1-2; v_call: TRBV2; d_call: .
cdr3_nt: TGTGCCAGCAGCTTAAACCCCAGAGGGGTAGAAGGGAAACTGTTTTTT; cdr3_aa: CASSLNPRGVEGKLFF; clone_size: few; j_call: TRBJ1-4; v_call: TRBV7-9; d_call: .
cdr3_nt: TGTGCCAGCAGTTATGCGGGGGCCTCGTACGAGCAGTACTTC; cdr3_aa: CASSYAGASYEQYF; clone_size: few; j_call: TRBJ2-7; v_call: TRBV6-2/TRBV6-3; d_call: .
cdr3_nt: TGTGCCAGCAGCCAAACATCTAGCGGCAATGAGCAGTTCTTC; cdr3_aa: CASSQTSSGNEQFF; clone_size: .; j_call: TRBJ2-1; v_call: TRBV14; d_call: TRBD2
cdr3_nt: TGTGCCAGCAGTGTACCCGGGACAACAGGGAGAGGACTCACCGGGGAGCTGTTTTTT; cdr3_aa: CASSVPGTTGRGLTGELFF; clone_size: .; j_call: TRBJ2-2; v_call: TRBV2; d_call: .
cdr3_nt: TGCAGTGCTACACGCGACAGGGAAGGGTACACCATATATTTT; cdr3_aa: CSATRDREGYTIYF; clone_size: .; j_call: TRBJ1-3; v_call: TRBV20-1; d_call: TRBD1
cdr3_nt: TGTGCCAGCAGCCCCGGGGCCGGGAGTCGCACTGAAGCTTTCTTT; cdr3_aa: CASSPGAGSRTEAFF; clone_size: few; j_call: TRBJ1-1; v_call: TRBV9; d_call: .
cdr3_nt: TGCGCCAGCAGCCTGTATGGACAGATTCAAGAGACCCAGTACTTC; cdr3_aa: CASSLYGQIQETQYF; clone_size: .; j_call: TRBJ2-5; v_call: TRBV4-1; d_call: .
cdr3_nt: TGTGCCAGCAGTATCCAGTCAGGACAACTCTACGAGCAGTACTTC; cdr3_aa: CASSIQSGQLYEQYF; clone_size: .; j_call: TRBJ2-7; v_call: TRBV27; d_call: .
cdr3_nt: TGTGCCAGCAGCCGGACAGAGGCACCGGGGGAGCTGTTTTTT; cdr3_aa: CASSRTEAPGELFF; clone_size: .; j_call: TRBJ2-2; v_call: TRBV7-3; d_call: .
cdr3_nt: TGTGCCAGCAGCGCCCTAACTACAGGGGAAGAGACCCAGTACTTC; cdr3_aa: CASSALTTGEETQYF; clone_size: many; j_call: TRBJ2-5; v_call: TRBV9; d_call: TRBD1
cdr3_nt: TGTGCCAGCAGCCTCCTGGCGGGATTGGAAGAGACCCAGTACTTC; cdr3_aa: CASSLLAGLEETQYF; clone_size: few; j_call: TRBJ2-5; v_call: TRBV28; d_call: .
cdr3_nt: TGTGCCAACCTTGGGACAGCCTCCTCCTACGAGCAGTACTTC; cdr3_aa: CANLGTASSYEQYF; clone_size: few; j_call: TRBJ2-7; v_call: TRBV2; d_call: TRBD1
cdr3_nt: TGTGCCAGCAGCCTTCGACAGGGGGAAACCCCAGGGGGGGCCAACGTCCTGACTTTC; cdr3_aa: CASSLRQGETPGGANVLTF; clone_size: few; j_call: TRBJ2-6; v_call: TRBV9; d_call: TRBD1
cdr3_nt: TGTGCCAGCAGACCCGTTGGGGCCTACGAGCAGTACTTC; cdr3_aa: CASRPVGAYEQYF; clone_size: .; j_call: TRBJ2-7; v_call: TRBV7-9; d_call: .
cdr3_nt: TGTGCCAGTAGTTCCTCTCGGGGGGACCTCTTCAGCGGGACTGAAGCTTTCTTT; cdr3_aa: CASSSSRGDLFSGTEAFF; clone_size: few; j_call: TRBJ1-1; v_call: TRBV19; d_call: .
cdr3_nt: TGTGCCAGCAGTTCGCCTACAAGATCTAGCACAGATACGCAGTATTTT; cdr3_aa: CASSSPTRSSTDTQYF; clone_size: many; j_call: TRBJ2-3; v_call: TRBV27; d_call: .
cdr3_nt: TGTGCCAGCAGCTCTCAGGGTAGGGGGGGCCCCTACGAGCAGTACTTC; cdr3_aa: CASSSQGRGGPYEQYF; clone_size: .; j_call: TRBJ2-7; v_call: TRBV7-2; d_call: .
cdr3_nt: TGTGCCAGCAGGGGGGACAGAATCTACGAGCAGTACTTC; cdr3_aa: CASRGDRIYEQYF; clone_size: .; j_call: TRBJ2-7; v_call: TRBV7-9; d_call: TRBD1
cdr3_nt: TGTGCCAGCAGTTTGTCGGGACAGAAAAACTATGGCTACACCTTC; cdr3_aa: CASSLSGQKNYGYTF; clone_size: few; j_call: TRBJ1-2; v_call: TRBV12-3/TRBV12-4; d_call: TRBD1
cdr3_nt: TGTGCCAGCAGTATTAGCGGGAGGGCCTACAATGAGCAGTTCTTC; cdr3_aa: CASSISGRAYNEQFF; clone_size: .; j_call: TRBJ2-1; v_call: TRBV6-2/TRBV6-3; d_call: TRBD2
cdr3_nt: TGCAGCGTTGCGGGCGGGAGCTCCTACGAGCAGTACTTC; cdr3_aa: CSVAGGSSYEQYF; clone_size: .; j_call: TRBJ2-7; v_call: TRBV29-1; d_call: TRBD2
cdr3_nt: TGTGCCAGCAGTGAAGCCCGGCGGATGGAAGGGGGCCAAGATACGCAGTATTTT; cdr3_aa: CASSEARRMEGGQDTQYF; clone_size: few; j_call: TRBJ2-3; v_call: TRBV2; d_call: TRBD1
cdr3_nt: TGTGCCAGCAGCTTAACCGGGGAGCAGTACTTC; cdr3_aa: CASSLTGEQYF; clone_size: .; j_call: TRBJ2-7; v_call: TRBV7-3; d_call: .
cdr3_nt: TGTGCCAGCAGTTACTCGGAGGGGAGGAGCAATCAGCCCCAGCATTTT; cdr3_aa: CASSYSEGRSNQPQHF; clone_size: .; j_call: TRBJ1-5; v_call: TRBV6-2/TRBV6-3; d_call: .
cdr3_nt: TGTGCCAGCAGTCGTACCGTAGGGGGGCGCGAGCAGTACTTC; cdr3_aa: CASSRTVGGREQYF; clone_size: .; j_call: TRBJ2-7; v_call: TRBV11-2; d_call: .
cdr3_nt: TGTGCCAGCAGCCCCCAACAGGGGAGCTCCTATAATTCACCCCTCCACTTT; cdr3_aa: CASSPQQGSSYNSPLHF; clone_size: .; j_call: TRBJ1-6; v_call: TRBV6-5; d_call: TRBD1
cdr3_nt: TGCGCCAGCAGCCAAATCCTCGCGCCAGCGGGAGGGGAGACCCAGTACTTC; cdr3_aa: CASSQILAPAGGETQYF; clone_size: few; j_call: TRBJ2-5; v_call: TRBV4-1; d_call: TRBD2
cdr3_nt: TGTGCCAGCAGCCGGAGGACTAGCGGGGAGTACAATGAGCAGTTCTTC; cdr3_aa: CASSRRTSGEYNEQFF; clone_size: many; j_call: TRBJ2-1; v_call: TRBV5-4; d_call: TRBD2
cdr3_nt: TGTGCCAGCAGTTATAGTTCGGGGGACGAGCAGTACTTC; cdr3_aa: CASSYSSGDEQYF; clone_size: .; j_call: TRBJ2-7; v_call: TRBV11-2; d_call: .
cdr3_nt: TGTGCCAGCAGCCTTCCCTTCTTGAGGTTCAGCGGGGAGCTGTTTTTT; cdr3_aa: CASSLPFLRFSGELFF; clone_size: .; j_call: TRBJ2-2; v_call: TRBV7-2; d_call: .
cdr3_nt: TGCGCCAGCAGTCCCGGGACAGGGGTTCGGGGTTTCGGCGATGAGCAGTTCTTC; cdr3_aa: CASSPGTGVRGFGDEQFF; clone_size: .; j_call: TRBJ2-1; v_call: TRBV10-1; d_call: TRBD1
cdr3_nt: TGTGCCAGTAGTGGACAGGGGGTCGCCTACGAGCAGTACTTC; cdr3_aa: CASSGQGVAYEQYF; clone_size: .; j_call: TRBJ2-7; v_call: TRBV19; d_call: TRBD1
cdr3_nt: TGTGCCAGCAGTTTAGGGGAGGCTTTCTTT; cdr3_aa: CASSLGEAFF; clone_size: few; j_call: TRBJ1-1; v_call: TRBV28; d_call: .
cdr3_nt: TGCGCCAGCAGATTTAAAGACGGATTTCTCTACGAGCAGTACTTC; cdr3_aa: CASRFKDGFLYEQYF; clone_size: .; j_call: TRBJ2-7; v_call: TRBV5-1; d_call: .
cdr3_nt: TGTGCCAGCAGCCCCCAAGGAGGGCAGGGTTACGAGCAGTACTTC; cdr3_aa: CASSPQGGQGYEQYF; clone_size: few; j_call: TRBJ2-7; v_call: TRBV6-8; d_call: .
cdr3_nt: TGTGCCAGCACGGGACAGACCTCCACTGAAGCTTTCTTT; cdr3_aa: CASTGQTSTEAFF; clone_size: few; j_call: TRBJ1-1; v_call: TRBV2; d_call: TRBD1
cdr3_nt: TGCGCCAGCAGCACAAGTCACACTGAAGCTTTCTTT; cdr3_aa: CASSTSHTEAFF; clone_size: .; j_call: TRBJ1-1; v_call: TRBV5-1; d_call: .
cdr3_nt: TGTGCCTGGAGTACCGGGACAGCAGATGGCTACACCTTC; cdr3_aa: CAWSTGTADGYTF; clone_size: few; j_call: TRBJ1-2; v_call: TRBV30; d_call: TRBD1
cdr3_nt: TGTGCCAGCAGTGCCCCCGGCTTTGGTGAGCAGTACTTC; cdr3_aa: CASSAPGFGEQYF; clone_size: .; j_call: TRBJ2-7; v_call: TRBV27; d_call: .
cdr3_nt: TGTGCCACCAGCAGAGGGTATGGTCAGCCCCAGCATTTT; cdr3_aa: CATSRGYGQPQHF; clone_size: .; j_call: TRBJ1-5; v_call: TRBV15; d_call: .
cdr3_nt: TGTGCCAGCAGAAGCCGAGGGGGTGACTTGCCCCAGCATTTT; cdr3_aa: CASRSRGGDLPQHF; clone_size: few; j_call: TRBJ1-5; v_call: TRBV6-1; d_call: .
cdr3_nt: TGTGCAAGCAGTTTAAGCGGGTTTGACAATGAGCAGTTCTTC; cdr3_aa: CASSLSGFDNEQFF; clone_size: once; j_call: TRBJ2-1; v_call: TRBV12-3/TRBV12-4; d_call: .
cdr3_nt: TGCAGTGCTAGGCGGGGGGCAGAGGGGTATGGCTACACCTTC; cdr3_aa: CSARRGAEGYGYTF; clone_size: once; j_call: TRBJ1-2; v_call: TRBV20-1; d_call: .
cdr3_nt: TGTGCCAGCAGCTTAATGATCGTTGGGGACGAGCAGTACTTC; cdr3_aa: CASSLMIVGDEQYF; clone_size: .; j_call: TRBJ2-7; v_call: TRBV7-8; d_call: .
cdr3_nt: TGTGCCATCAGGAGACAGAATTCACCCCTCCACTTT; cdr3_aa: CAIRRQNSPLHF; clone_size: .; j_call: TRBJ1-6; v_call: TRBV10-3; d_call: .
cdr3_nt: TGCAGCGTTGAAGTGGAGGGACAGACCTACAATGAGCAGTTCTTC; cdr3_aa: CSVEVEGQTYNEQFF; clone_size: .; j_call: TRBJ2-1; v_call: TRBV29-1; d_call: .
cdr3_nt: TGTGCCAGCAGCCAAGATCGGCGGGGGTTCGACCCTGGCTACACCTTC; cdr3_aa: CASSQDRRGFDPGYTF; clone_size: few; j_call: TRBJ1-2; v_call: TRBV14; d_call: .
cdr3_nt: TGTGCCAGCAGCCAAGAAGTCCTAGGGCTTTACAATGAGCAGTTCTTC; cdr3_aa: CASSQEVLGLYNEQFF; clone_size: .; j_call: TRBJ2-1; v_call: TRBV3-1; d_call: .